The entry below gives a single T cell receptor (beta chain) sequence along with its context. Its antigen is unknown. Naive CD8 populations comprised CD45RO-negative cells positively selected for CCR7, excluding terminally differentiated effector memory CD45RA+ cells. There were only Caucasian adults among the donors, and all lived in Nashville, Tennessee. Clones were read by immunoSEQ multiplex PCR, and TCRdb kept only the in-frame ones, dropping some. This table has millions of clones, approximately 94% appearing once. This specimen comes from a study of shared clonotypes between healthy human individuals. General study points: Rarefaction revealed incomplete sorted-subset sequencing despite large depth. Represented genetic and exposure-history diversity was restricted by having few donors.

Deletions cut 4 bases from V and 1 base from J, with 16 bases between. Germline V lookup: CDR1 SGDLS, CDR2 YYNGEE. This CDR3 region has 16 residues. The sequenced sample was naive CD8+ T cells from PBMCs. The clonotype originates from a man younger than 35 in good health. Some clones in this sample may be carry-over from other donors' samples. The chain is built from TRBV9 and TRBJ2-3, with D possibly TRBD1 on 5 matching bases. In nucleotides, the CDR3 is TGTGCCAGCAGCCCAAGGATGGGGCCCGGCACAGATACGCAGTATTTT. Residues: CASSPRMGPGTDTQYF.